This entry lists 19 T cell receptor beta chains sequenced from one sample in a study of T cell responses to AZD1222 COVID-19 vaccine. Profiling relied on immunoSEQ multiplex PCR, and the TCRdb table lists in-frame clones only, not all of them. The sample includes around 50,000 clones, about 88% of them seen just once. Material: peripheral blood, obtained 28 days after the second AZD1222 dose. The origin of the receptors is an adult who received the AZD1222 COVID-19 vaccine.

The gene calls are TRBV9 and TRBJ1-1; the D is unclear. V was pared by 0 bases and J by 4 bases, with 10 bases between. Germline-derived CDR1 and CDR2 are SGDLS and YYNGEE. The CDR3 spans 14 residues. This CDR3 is CASSVVVGGTEAFF. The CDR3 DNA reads TGTGCCAGCAGCGTAGTTGTGGGAGGCACTGAAGCTTTCTTT.

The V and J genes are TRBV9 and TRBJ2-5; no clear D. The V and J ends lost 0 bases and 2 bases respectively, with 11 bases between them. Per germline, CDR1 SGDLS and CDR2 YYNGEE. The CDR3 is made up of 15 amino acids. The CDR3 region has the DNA TGTGCCAGCAGCGTAGCTACGGCAGTACAAGAGACCCAGTACTTC. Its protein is CASSVATAVQETQYF.

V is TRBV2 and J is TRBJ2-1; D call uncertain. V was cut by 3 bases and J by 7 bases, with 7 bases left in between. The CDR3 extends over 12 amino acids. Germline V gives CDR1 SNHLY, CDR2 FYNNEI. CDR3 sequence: CASSDPLNEQFF. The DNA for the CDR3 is TGTGCCAGCAGTGACCCTCTGAATGAGCAGTTCTTC.

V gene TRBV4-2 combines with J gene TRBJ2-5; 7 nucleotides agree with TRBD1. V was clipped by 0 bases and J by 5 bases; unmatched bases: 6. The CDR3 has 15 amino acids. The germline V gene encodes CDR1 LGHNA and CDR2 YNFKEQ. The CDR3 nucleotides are TGTGCCAGCAGCCAAGATCAACAGGGGTGGGAGACCCAGTACTTC. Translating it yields CASSQDQQGWETQYF.

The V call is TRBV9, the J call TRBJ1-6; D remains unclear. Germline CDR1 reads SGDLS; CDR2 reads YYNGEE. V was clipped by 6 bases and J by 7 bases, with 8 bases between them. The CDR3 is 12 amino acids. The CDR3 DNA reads TGTGCCAGCACAAACGGGAATTCACCCCTCCACTTT. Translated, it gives CASTNGNSPLHF.

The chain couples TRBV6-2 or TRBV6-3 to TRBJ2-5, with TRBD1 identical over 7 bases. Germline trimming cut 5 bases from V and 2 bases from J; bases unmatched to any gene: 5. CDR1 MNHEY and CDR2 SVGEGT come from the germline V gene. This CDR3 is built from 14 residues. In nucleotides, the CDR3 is TGTGCCAGCAGTCTACAGGGGATGCAAGAGACCCAGTACTTC. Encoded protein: CASSLQGMQETQYF.

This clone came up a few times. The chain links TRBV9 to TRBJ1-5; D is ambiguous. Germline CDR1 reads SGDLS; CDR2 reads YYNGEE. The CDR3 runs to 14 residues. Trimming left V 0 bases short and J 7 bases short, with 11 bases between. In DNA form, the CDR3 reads TGTGCCAGCAGCGTAGGTTCGGTGGGACAGCCCCAGCATTTT. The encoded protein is CASSVGSVGQPQHF.

The CDR3 DNA sequence: TGTGCCAGCAGCGCCCCCGGGACGGACCCCTACGAGCAGTACTTC. Translation gives CASSAPGTDPYEQYF. V gene TRBV27 combines with J gene TRBJ2-7; TRBD1 or TRBD2 may be the D gene (5 bases each). This CDR3 contains 15 residues. Germline V gives CDR1 MNHEY, CDR2 SMNVEV (reference sequence). V shed 6 bases and J shed 2 bases, with 17 bases lying between them.

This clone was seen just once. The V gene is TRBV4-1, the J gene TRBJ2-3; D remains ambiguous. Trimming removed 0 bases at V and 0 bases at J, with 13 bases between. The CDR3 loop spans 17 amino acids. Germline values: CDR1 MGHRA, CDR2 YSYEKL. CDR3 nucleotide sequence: TGCGCCAGCAGCCAAGAGTACGGCGGAGCTAGCACAGATACGCAGTATTTT. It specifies CASSQEYGGASTDTQYF.

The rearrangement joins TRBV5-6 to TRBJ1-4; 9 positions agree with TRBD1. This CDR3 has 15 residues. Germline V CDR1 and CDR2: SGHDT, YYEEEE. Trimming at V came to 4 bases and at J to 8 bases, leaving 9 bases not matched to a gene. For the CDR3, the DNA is TGTGCCAGCAGCCAGCAGGGGACAGGGACCGAAAAACTGTTTTTT. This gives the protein CASSQQGTGTEKLFF. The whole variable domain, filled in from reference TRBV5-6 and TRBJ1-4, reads DAGVTQSPTHLIKTRGQQVTLRCSPKSGHDTVSWYQQALGQGPQFIFQYYEEEERQRGNFPDRFSGHQFPNYSSELNVNALLLGDSALYLCASSQQGTGTEKLFFGSGTQLSVL.

CDR3 sequence reads: CASSRGGISNQPQHF. The CDR3 DNA sequence: TGTGCCAGCAGCCGAGGGGGTATCAGCAATCAGCCCCAGCATTTT. The chain links TRBV3-1 (or the pseudogene TRBV3-2) to TRBJ1-5, with D possibly matching TRBD1 (6 bases). The CDR3 contains 15 residues. The ends were cut back, 4 bases at V and 1 base at J, with 11 bases in the middle. CDR1 is LGHDT and CDR2 is YNNKEL in the germline V gene (reference sequence).

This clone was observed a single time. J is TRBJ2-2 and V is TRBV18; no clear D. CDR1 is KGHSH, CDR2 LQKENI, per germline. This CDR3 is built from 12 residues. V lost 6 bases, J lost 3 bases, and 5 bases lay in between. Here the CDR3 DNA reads TGTGCCAGCTCTCCCGACACCGGGGAGCTGTTTTTT. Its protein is CASSPDTGELFF. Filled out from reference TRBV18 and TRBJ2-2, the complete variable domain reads NAGVMQNPRHLVRRRGQEARLRCSPMKGHSHVYWYRQLPEEGLKFMVYLQKENIIDESGMPKERFSAEFPKEGPSILRIQQVVRGDSAAYFCASSPDTGELFFGEGSRLTVL.

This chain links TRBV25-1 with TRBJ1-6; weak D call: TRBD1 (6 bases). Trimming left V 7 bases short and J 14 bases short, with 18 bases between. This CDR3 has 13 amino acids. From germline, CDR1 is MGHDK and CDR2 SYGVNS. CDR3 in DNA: TGTGCCAGCACGGCCACAGGGTCCCGCACCCTCCACTTT. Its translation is CASTATGSRTLHF.

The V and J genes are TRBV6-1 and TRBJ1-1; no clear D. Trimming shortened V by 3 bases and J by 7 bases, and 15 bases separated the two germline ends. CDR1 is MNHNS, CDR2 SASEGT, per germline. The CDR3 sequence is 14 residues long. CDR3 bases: TGTGCCAGCAGTGACACCCCCTTGAGGGATGAAGCTTTCTTT. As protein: CASSDTPLRDEAFF.

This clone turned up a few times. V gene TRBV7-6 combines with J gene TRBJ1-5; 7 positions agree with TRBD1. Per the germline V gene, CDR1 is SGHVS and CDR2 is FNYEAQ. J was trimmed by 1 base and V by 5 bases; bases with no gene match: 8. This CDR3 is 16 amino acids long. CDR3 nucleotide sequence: TGTGCCAGCAGCCCCGAGGGACAGTCAAGCAATCAGCCCCAGCATTTT. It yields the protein CASSPEGQSSNQPQHF. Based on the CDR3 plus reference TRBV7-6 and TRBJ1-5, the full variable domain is GAGVSQSPRYKVTKRGQDVALRCDPISGHVSLYWYRQALGQGPEFLTYFNYEAQQDKSGLPNDRFSAERPEGSISTLTIQRTEQRDSAMYRCASSPEGQSSNQPQHFGDGTRLSIL.

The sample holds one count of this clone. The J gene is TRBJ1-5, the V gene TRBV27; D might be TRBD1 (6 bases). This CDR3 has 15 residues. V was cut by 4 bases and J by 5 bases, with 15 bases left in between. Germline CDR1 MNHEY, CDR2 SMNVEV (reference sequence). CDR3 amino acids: CASSWGGAFYQPQHF. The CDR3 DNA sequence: TGTGCCAGCAGTTGGGGGGGCGCCTTCTATCAGCCCCAGCATTTT.

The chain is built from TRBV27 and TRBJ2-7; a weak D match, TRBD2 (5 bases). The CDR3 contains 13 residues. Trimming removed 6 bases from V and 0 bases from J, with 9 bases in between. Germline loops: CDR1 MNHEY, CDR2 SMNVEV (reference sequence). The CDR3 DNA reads TGTGCCAGCAGGGGAGACCTCTCCTACGAGCAGTACTTC. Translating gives CASRGDLSYEQYF.

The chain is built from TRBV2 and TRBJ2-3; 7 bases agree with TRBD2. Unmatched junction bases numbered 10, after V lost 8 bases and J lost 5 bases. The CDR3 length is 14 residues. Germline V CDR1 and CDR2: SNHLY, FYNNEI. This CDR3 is CASFLAGEGDTQYF. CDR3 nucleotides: TGTGCCAGCTTCTTGGCGGGGGAGGGAGATACGCAGTATTTT.

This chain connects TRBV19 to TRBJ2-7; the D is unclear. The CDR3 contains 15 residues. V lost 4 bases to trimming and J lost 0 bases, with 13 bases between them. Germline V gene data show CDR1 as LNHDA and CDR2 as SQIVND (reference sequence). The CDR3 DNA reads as TGTGCCAGTAGTACCTACAGAGGCCGCTCCTACGAGCAGTACTTC. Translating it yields CASSTYRGRSYEQYF.